The T cell receptor (beta chain) described here comes from a study of T cell clonality in common variable immunodeficiency. The CDR3 runs 15 residues. CDR1 is LNHDA, CDR2 SQIVND, per germline (reference sequence). Trimming stripped 5 bases from V and 1 base from J, with 14 bases between. Only a few counts were recorded for this clone. Its antigen is not known. The read ends 3 residues shy of where the CDR3 ends; the end is completed using the germline J gene. No CVID subject was ill or on immunomodulatory drugs when sampled. Study-wide points: In common variable immunodeficiency, TCR beta chains reportedly carried fewer deletions and N-nucleotide insertions.

TCRdb keeps only in-frame clones here, not all; method: immunoSEQ multiplex PCR. The specimen has roughly 7,000 clones, none found just once. The sample was peripheral blood mononuclear cells. The chain has TRBV19 and TRBJ1-1, with D perhaps matching TRBD1 (5 bases). The sequence was collected from a human donor with common variable immunodeficiency. CDR3 loop: CASSSLRGGNTEAFF. Partial CDR3 DNA: TGTGCCAGTAGTTCCCTCCGGGGGGGGAACACTGAA.